This TCR beta chain was sequenced during a study of cytomegalovirus exposure and HLA in healthy donors. Points from the study as a whole: Reports indicate that TCR beta sequences accurately predicted the HLA-A and HLA-B alleles of most subjects.

Germline loops: CDR1 SGHTA, CDR2 FQGTGA. V was pared by 6 bases and J by 7 bases, with 18 bases between. This CDR3 region has 14 residues. Primers included in the PCR were 60 Vbeta and 13 Jbeta primers. Here immunoSEQ multiplex PCR was the method, and the copy in TCRdb shows in-frame clones only, minus some. The table shows tens of thousands of clones, with around three quarters occurring only once. Points on this clone: Its antigen is still unknown.

Source material: PBMCs. V usage is TRBV7-3 and J usage is TRBJ1-1; D ambiguous. The origin of this receptor is a female donor in good health and CMV-seronegative. CDR3 region: CASSRDNVNGEAFF. CDR3 coding DNA: TGTGCCAGCAGTAGAGACAATGTGAACGGTGAAGCTTTCTTT.